This T cell receptor beta chain was sequenced for a study of T cells expressing NK-cell markers. Per germline, CDR1 SGHAT and CDR2 FQNNGV. The CDR3 consists of 18 residues. TCRdb reanalyzed the 5' RACE reads and collapses them to one entry per CDR3 protein, without DNA. The sample table includes hundreds of thousands of distinct CDR3 sequences. The sequence derives from a man aged 18 to 69 in good health. The J gene is TRBJ2-3, the V gene TRBV11-2; without DNA, the TCRdb call of TRBD2 cannot be checked. Sequencing was done on a sample of blood T cells: a sorted CD56 or NKG2C T cell subset, CD4+ or CD8+ T cells, or bulk PBMC T cells (not recorded which). The CDR3 loop reads CASSLDWSSGRHTDTQYF. The full variable domain, with the rest looked up from reference TRBV11-2 and TRBJ2-3, is EAGVAQSPRYKIIEKRQSVAFWCNPISGHATLYWYQQILGQGPKLLIQFQNNGVVDDSQLPKDRFSAERLKGVDSTLKIQPAKLEDSAVYLCASSLDWSSGRHTDTQYFGPGTRLTVL.